This T cell receptor beta chain was documented in a study of T cells in Graves' hyperthyroidism and ophthalmopathy. Amplification targeted TCR beta CDR3 regions from RNA transcripts. An initial round of RT-PCR targeting the TCR CDR3 relied on the HTBI primer set. TCRdb reprocessed the multiplex PCR reads with MiXCR, giving one entry per CDR3 protein. The data contain a few hundred thousand distinct CDR3 sequences, about 16% of them seen just once; the ten biggest clones take up about 3.5%. Germline trimming cut 6 bases from V and 1 base from J; bases unmatched to any gene: 0. Germline values: CDR1 MNHNS, CDR2 SASEGT. The length of the CDR3 is 15 residues.

The clonotype was recovered from a woman between 40 and 50 years old with Graves' ophthalmopathy. The rearrangement uses TRBV6-1 and TRBJ1-6, with 10 positions matching TRBD1. Input material: blood. CDR3 in amino acids: CASRDRGSYNSPLHF. CDR3 nucleotides: TGTGCCAGCAGGGACAGGGGGTCCTATAATTCACCCCTCCACTTT.